One sample yielded the 5 T cell receptor beta chains listed below, sequenced in a study of blood T cell repertoires in COVID-19. The table came from immunoSEQ multiplex PCR; TCRdb's copy has only in-frame clones and leaves some out. Here the sample spans around 260,000 clones, approximately 88% being singletons. The source material was peripheral blood. The receptors were sampled from a woman in her seventies with COVID-19, enrolled during active disease.

The chain uses TRBV20-1 and TRBJ1-5; 7 bases agree with TRBD1. Germline V gives CDR1 DFQATT, CDR2 SNEGSKA (reference sequence). CDR3 length: 13 amino acids. Trimming at V came to 3 bases and at J to 5 bases, leaving 4 bases not matched to a gene. This CDR3 is CSASYGQDQPQHF. The CDR3 nucleotides read TGCAGTGCTAGTTATGGACAGGATCAGCCCCAGCATTTT.

The CDR3 DNA reads as TGTGCCATCAGTGCGGACAGGGGGCTGGACACTGAAGCTTTCTTT. It yields the protein CAISADRGLDTEAFF. The gene calls are TRBV10-3 and TRBJ1-1; 11 nucleotides match TRBD1. This CDR3 has 15 residues. The trim removed 4 bases at V and 3 bases at J, leaving 4 bases unmatched. Germline-derived CDR1 and CDR2 are ENHRY and SYGVKD.

This chain joins TRBV2 and TRBJ1-1, with D perhaps matching TRBD1 (5 bases). In germline, CDR1 is SNHLY, CDR2 FYNNEI. The V end lost 2 bases, the J end lost 2 bases, and 9 bases lay between the germline ends. The CDR3 contains 14 residues. CDR3 loop: CASSERGINTEAFF. The DNA for the CDR3 is TGTGCCAGCAGTGAAAGGGGAATAAACACTGAAGCTTTCTTT.

A single count supports this clone. The rearrangement joins TRBV10-3 to TRBJ1-1; 7 bases align to TRBD1. CDR1 and CDR2 (germline): ENHRY, SYGVKD. J lost 8 bases, V lost 2 bases, and 14 bases had no gene match. There are 16 residues in the CDR3. The CDR3 is CAISEGRGGPVLEAFF. Here the CDR3 DNA reads TGTGCCATCAGTGAGGGTCGAGGGGGCCCCGTACTCGAAGCTTTCTTT.

CDR3 nucleotides: TGTGCCAGCAGGGGGGGAGGTTCGAGTAATTCACCCCTCCACTTT. As protein: CASRGGGSSNSPLHF. The V and J genes are TRBV6-5 and TRBJ1-6, with D maybe TRBD1 (5 bases). This CDR3 comprises 15 residues. Trimming took off 6 bases at V and 6 bases at J, with 15 bases between the two ends. From germline, CDR1 is MNHEY and CDR2 SVGAGI.